These 9 T cell receptor beta chains share one sample of origin, sequenced in a study of CD8+ T cells in alopecia areata. cDNA serving as the sequencing template came from extracted, reverse transcribed RNA. Libraries were prepared by immunoSEQ multiplex PCR; TCRdb keeps only in-frame clonotypes and omits some of them. This repertoire shows 200,000 or so clones, 58% found once; its top ten account for about 5.1%. Treatment: oral pan-JAK inhibitor, 5-10 mg twice daily. The sequences come from CD4+ T cells sorted from blood, collected at week 24, from a patient treated with tofacitinib. Receptors originate from a human donor with alopecia areata.

This clone was counted only a few times. The chain uses TRBV30 and TRBJ2-5, with TRBD1 matching over 9 bases. J gave up 6 bases and V 4 bases, and 6 bases lay outside the gene matches. The CDR3 consists of 13 residues. CDR1 is GTSNPN, CDR2 SVGIG, per germline (reference sequence). The CDR3 bases are TGTGCCTGGACAAGACAGGGGGGAAAGACCCAGTACTTC. This sequence encodes CAWTRQGGKTQYF.

A note on this clone: This CDR3 is also generated by other DNA sequences in the sample. The V call is TRBV7-3, the J call TRBJ2-3; D uncertain. This CDR3 region has 14 residues. Trimming shortened V by 5 bases and J by 2 bases, and 11 bases separated the two germline ends. Germline loops: CDR1 SGHTA, CDR2 FQGTGA. The CDR3 region has the DNA TGTGCCAGCAGCCTTACCGGGCCCACAGATACGCAGTATTTT. Its translation is CASSLTGPTDTQYF.

The V and J genes are TRBV6-6 and TRBJ1-2; 7 bases agree with TRBD1. This CDR3 is 16 amino acids long. CDR1 and CDR2 from the germline V gene are MNHNY and SVGAGI (reference sequence). Losses at the gene ends were 5 bases for V and 8 bases for J; bases not matched to a gene: 17. CDR3 in DNA: TGTGCCAGCAGTCCCTGGGACAGCCTTCCTCCGGGGGGCTACACCTTC. The encoded protein is CASSPWDSLPPGGYTF.

The J gene is TRBJ2-5, the V gene TRBV7-2; D gene ambiguous. This CDR3 contains 14 residues. CDR1 is SGHTA and CDR2 is FQGNSA in the germline V gene. V shed 3 bases and J shed 5 bases, with 13 bases lying between them. CDR3: CASSFRSPWETQYF. The CDR3 DNA follows: TGTGCCAGCAGCTTTCGGTCACCTTGGGAGACCCAGTACTTC.

V gene TRBV7-2 combines with J gene TRBJ2-1; D is uncertain. The germline V and J ends were trimmed by 1 base and 7 bases, with 8 bases remaining between them. Per germline, CDR1 SGHTA and CDR2 FQGNSA. The CDR3 covers 13 residues. The CDR3 bases are TGTGCCAGCAGCTTAGTATATGGTAATGAGCAGTTCTTC. As protein: CASSLVYGNEQFF.

The chain carries TRBV10-3 and TRBJ1-1, with 9 bases that match TRBD1. V shed 4 bases and J 6 bases; nucleotides not matched to a gene: 9. Germline V gene lookup returns CDR1 ENHRY and CDR2 SYGVKD. The CDR3 extends over 15 amino acids. CDR3 region: CAISAPGQGRAEAFF. The DNA of the CDR3 is TGTGCCATCAGTGCCCCAGGACAGGGGCGGGCTGAAGCTTTCTTT.

This chain joins TRBV6-1 and TRBJ1-2; D may be TRBD1 (5 bases). Germline V gene sequence: CDR1 MNHNS, CDR2 SASEGT. CDR3 size: 12 residues. V was trimmed by 4 bases and J by 6 bases, leaving 9 bases between them. This chain's CDR3 is CASSVSGNGYTF. CDR3 bases: TGTGCCAGCAGTGTATCAGGGAATGGCTACACCTTC.

V is TRBV9 and J is TRBJ2-7, with 7 bases matching TRBD1. CDR1 SGDLS and CDR2 YYNGEE come from the germline V gene. Trimming removed 3 bases from V and 3 bases from J; junction bases left unmatched: 6. The CDR3 is 14 residues long. CDR3 DNA sequence: TGTGCCAGCAGCGCCCTAGGGGGCGACTACGAGCAGTACTTC. Protein: CASSALGGDYEQYF.

This clone came up a few times. The sample has other DNA sequences that encode this CDR3 too. V and J are TRBV18 and TRBJ2-5; D gene ambiguous. V lost 3 bases and J 5 bases, leaving 4 bases between the germline ends. Germline V gene data show CDR1 as KGHSH and CDR2 as LQKENI. The CDR3 runs to 11 residues. The CDR3 region has the DNA TGTGCCAGCTCACCGAAGGAGACCCAGTACTTC. Protein sequence: CASSPKETQYF.